This T cell receptor (beta chain) came from a study of Ad26.COV2.S vaccination and SARS-CoV-2 variants. Study-wide background: Once, or twice with 56 days between doses, Ad26.COV2.S was given intramuscularly.

This CDR3 comprises 17 residues. Trimming removed 1 base from V and 3 bases from J; junction bases left unmatched: 7. Germline assignment: CDR1 SGHAT and CDR2 FQNNGV. Study results and limitations: Compared with placebo recipients, vaccine recipients had higher spike-specific TCR breadth.

Treatment defined: around 19 received Ad26.COV2.S at low or high dose, single or two shots; about 5 received placebo; per-sample allocation not given. Repertoires come from day 63 after the first vaccine or placebo injection. Concerning this clone itself: Its target is not known.

The table came from immunoSEQ multiplex PCR; TCRdb's copy has only in-frame clones and leaves some out. The sample holds about 480,000 clones, roughly nine tenths seen once. Material: peripheral blood, obtained in a trial of Ad26.COV2.S vaccine versus placebo. The clonotype comes from a person aged 18-60 years who received the Ad26.COV2.S COVID-19 vaccine or a placebo. The chain couples TRBV11-2 to TRBJ2-3; 10 bases agree with TRBD2. The CDR3 DNA follows: TGTGCCAGCAGCTTAGGGTCTAGCGGGAGCAGAACAGATACGCAGTATTTT. Translation gives CASSLGSSGSRTDTQYF.